This TCR beta chain was recovered during a study of blood T cell repertoires in COVID-19. The CDR3 spans 15 residues. Germline-derived CDR1 and CDR2 are KGHSH and LQKENI. The germline V and J ends were trimmed by 6 bases and 7 bases, with 20 bases remaining between them. The method was immunoSEQ multiplex PCR; TCRdb's version includes in-frame clones alone and lacks a portion of them. The table has around 400,000 clones, about 88% seen once. Sequencing input: PBMCs or T cells enriched from blood (not recorded which). The sequence came from a woman aged 18 to 35 who had been exposed to COVID-19. The rearrangement links TRBV18 to TRBJ2-3; D uncertain. The CDR3 protein is CASSHAAGQLYTQYF. As DNA, the CDR3 is TGTGCCAGCTCCCACGCGGCCGGCCAGCTCTATACGCAGTATTTT.